These 24 T cell receptor beta chains share one sample of origin, sequenced in a study of blood T cell repertoires in COVID-19. Measured with immunoSEQ multiplex PCR; TCRdb has only the in-frame clones, and not every one. The profile shows about 170,000 clones, 70% to 90% of them singletons. Sequenced sample: peripheral blood. The receptors were sampled from a man older than 75 with COVID-19, enrolled during active disease.

The chain has TRBV6-6 and TRBJ1-6; TRBD1 is a possible D gene (5 bases). V lost 7 bases, J lost 10 bases, and 17 bases lay in between. Germline V lookup: CDR1 MNHNY, CDR2 SVGAGI (reference sequence). The CDR3 extends over 14 amino acids. This CDR3 is CASKETNRKSPLHF. CDR3 nucleotide sequence: TGTGCCAGCAAGGAGACAAACAGGAAGTCACCCCTCCACTTT.

The V gene is TRBV3-1 (or the pseudogene TRBV3-2), the J gene TRBJ1-1; possibly TRBD1 for D (6 bases). This CDR3 region has 16 residues. The germline gives CDR1 LGHDT, CDR2 YNNKEL (reference sequence). Deletions cut 1 base from V and 0 bases from J, with 12 bases between. This CDR3 reads CASSQARQVLNTEAFF. The CDR3 DNA sequence: TGTGCCAGCAGCCAAGCTAGACAGGTCTTGAACACTGAAGCTTTCTTT.

The chain employs TRBV5-4 and TRBJ2-3; 8 nucleotides line up with TRBD2. Germline V lookup: CDR1 SGHNT, CDR2 YYREEE (reference sequence). The CDR3 is 13 amino acids. Germline trimming cut 3 bases from V and 8 bases from J; bases unmatched to any gene: 5. This CDR3 is CASSSGGAVTQYF. The DNA for the CDR3 is TGTGCCAGCAGCTCCGGGGGGGCGGTTACGCAGTATTTT.

This chain connects TRBV12-3 or TRBV12-4 to TRBJ1-2; a possible D gene is TRBD1 (6 bases). The CDR3 sequence is 13 residues long. V lost 6 bases and J lost 8, with 16 bases in between. CDR3 coding DNA: TGTGCCAGCAGCCGGGACACGGGTCGAGGCTACACCTTC. This codes for CASSRDTGRGYTF.

This clone was counted a single time. This chain connects TRBV18 to TRBJ1-4, with D tentatively TRBD1 (6 bases). V was trimmed by 5 bases and J by 3 bases, leaving 13 bases between them. CDR1 is KGHSH and CDR2 is LQKENI in the germline V gene. The CDR3 is made up of 15 amino acids. CDR3 amino acids: CASSSTGTPNEKLFF. CDR3 in DNA: TGTGCCAGCTCATCAACAGGGACGCCTAATGAAAAACTGTTTTTT.

The V gene is TRBV7-2, the J gene TRBJ2-6, with 9 bases identical to TRBD1. Germline CDR1 reads SGHTA; CDR2 reads FQGNSA. CDR3 length equals 17 residues. Unmatched junction bases numbered 5, after V lost 5 bases and J lost 0 bases. The CDR3 DNA reads as TGTGCCAGCAGCCTAGACAGGGGGGTCTCTGGGGCCAACGTCCTGACTTTC. Its protein is CASSLDRGVSGANVLTF.

The rearrangement uses TRBV2 and TRBJ1-1, with 9 bases aligning to TRBD1. CDR1 and CDR2 (germline): SNHLY, FYNNEI. The CDR3 is 15 residues long. V lost 4 bases to trimming and J lost 5 bases; unmatched junction nucleotides: 8. In DNA, the CDR3 is TGTGCCAGCAGTGGCTACAGGGGGCTCGGGACTGAAGCTTTCTTT. As protein: CASSGYRGLGTEAFF.

This sequence joins TRBV29-1 and TRBJ1-5; D ambiguous. The V and J ends lost 7 bases and 2 bases respectively, with 9 bases between them. This CDR3 has 12 amino acids. Germline CDR1 and CDR2: SQVTM and ANQGSEA. The CDR3 reads CSAQVGNQPQHF. DNA for the CDR3: TGCAGCGCCCAGGTGGGCAATCAGCCCCAGCATTTT.

This clone appeared a few times. The chain links TRBV25-1 to TRBJ1-2; no definite D call. From germline, CDR1 is MGHDK and CDR2 SYGVNS. V was shortened by 3 bases and J by 7 bases, with 12 bases between the two germline ends. The CDR3 extends over 13 amino acids. CDR3 sequence: CASSESGYFGYTF. The CDR3, as DNA: TGTGCCAGCAGTGAGTCGGGGTATTTTGGCTACACCTTC.

The chain links TRBV6-5 to TRBJ1-4; maybe TRBD1 (5 bases). Germline V gene sequence: CDR1 MNHEY, CDR2 SVGAGI. The CDR3 loop spans 15 amino acids. The V gene lost 2 bases and the J gene lost 7 bases, with 14 bases spanning the gap. The CDR3 protein is CASSYGQGLGEKLFF. As DNA, the CDR3 is TGTGCCAGCAGTTACGGCCAGGGACTCGGTGAAAAACTGTTTTTT.

The J gene is TRBJ2-4, the V gene TRBV10-2; 13 bases agree with TRBD2. V lost 2 bases and J lost 5; bases outside the gene matches: 9. This CDR3 comprises 18 residues. The germline CDR1 and CDR2 sequences are WSHSY and SAAADI. Written as DNA, the CDR3 is TGCGCCAGCAGTGAGAGACTAGCGGGGGGTCCGAGCCAAAACATTCAGTACTTC. Its translation: CASSERLAGGPSQNIQYF.

The chain employs TRBV7-9 and TRBJ2-3; D perhaps matches TRBD2 (5 bases). CDR1 is SEHNR and CDR2 is FQNEAQ in the germline V gene (reference sequence). This CDR3 spans 16 amino acids. The germline V and J ends were trimmed by 6 bases and 2 bases, with 18 bases remaining between them. The CDR3 region is CASRGELGKSTDTQYF. As DNA, the CDR3 is TGTGCCAGCAGGGGAGAATTGGGGAAATCCACAGATACGCAGTATTTT.

The rearrangement joins TRBV7-9 to TRBJ2-6; the D is unclear. Germline CDR1 reads SEHNR; CDR2 reads FQNEAQ (reference sequence). CDR3 length equals 17 residues. V was trimmed by 4 bases and J by 3 bases, leaving 16 bases between them. The CDR3 region is CASSSNSPIRGANVLTF. The CDR3 DNA follows: TGTGCCAGCAGCTCTAACAGCCCCATCCGTGGGGCCAACGTCCTGACTTTC.

This clone came up a few times. The chain links TRBV18 to TRBJ1-2; TRBD1 aligns across 9 bases. Germline trimming cut 1 base from V and 2 bases from J; bases unmatched to any gene: 5. This CDR3 has 16 residues. Germline loops: CDR1 KGHSH, CDR2 LQKENI. The CDR3 reads CASSPLGQGINYGYTF. In DNA, the CDR3 is TGTGCCAGCTCACCACTTGGACAGGGGATCAACTATGGCTACACCTTC.

The chain uses TRBV5-6 and TRBJ1-2; D perhaps matches TRBD1 (5 bases). Per the germline V gene, CDR1 is SGHDT and CDR2 is YYEEEE. V shed 3 bases and J shed 3 bases, with 12 bases lying between them. The CDR3 spans 14 residues. This CDR3 reads CASSSREGYYGYTF. Written as DNA, the CDR3 is TGTGCCAGCAGCTCGAGGGAGGGGTACTATGGCTACACCTTC.

This chain links TRBV7-3 with TRBJ2-5, with 13 bases that match TRBD2. The CDR3 has 16 amino acids. V shed 4 bases and J 0 bases; nucleotides not matched to a gene: 2. From germline, CDR1 is SGHTA and CDR2 FQGTGA. The CDR3 nucleotides read TGTGCCAGCAGCTCCGGGACTAGCGGGGACCAAGAGACCCAGTACTTC. It encodes CASSSGTSGDQETQYF. Filled out from reference TRBV7-3 and TRBJ2-5, the complete variable domain reads GAGVSQTPSNKVTEKGKYVELRCDPISGHTALYWYRQSLGQGPEFLIYFQGTGAADDSGLPNDRFFAVRPEGSVSTLKIQRTERGDSAVYLCASSSGTSGDQETQYFGPGTRLLVL.

The chain uses TRBV19 and TRBJ1-5, with 12 bases matching TRBD1. CDR3 length: 18 amino acids. V was clipped by 5 bases and J by 1 base; unmatched bases: 9. CDR1 LNHDA and CDR2 SQIVND come from the germline V gene (reference sequence). This CDR3 is CASSATGTGGESNQPQHF. DNA for the CDR3: TGTGCCAGTAGTGCAACCGGGACAGGGGGCGAGAGCAATCAGCCCCAGCATTTT.

The V and J genes are TRBV29-1 and TRBJ2-3; 11 positions agree with TRBD1. Germline CDR1 and CDR2: SQVTM and ANQGSEA. J gave up 4 bases and V 8 bases, and 2 bases lay outside the gene matches. This CDR3 has 12 residues. CDR3 sequence reads: CSTGQGADTQYF. In nucleotides, the CDR3 is TGCAGCACGGGACAGGGGGCAGATACGCAGTATTTT.

The V call is TRBV5-1, the J call TRBJ2-7; 8 bases agree with TRBD1. The CDR3 length is 14 residues. J lost 5 bases, V lost 4 bases, and 8 bases had no gene match. The germline V gene encodes CDR1 SGHRS and CDR2 YFSETQ. CDR3 coding DNA: TGCGCCAGCAGCCCAGGACAGGGATGGGACGAGCAGTACTTC. This encodes CASSPGQGWDEQYF.

This chain links TRBV7-7 with TRBJ1-1; 9 nucleotides line up with TRBD1. Germline V gene sequence: CDR1 SSHAT, CDR2 FNYEAQ (reference sequence). V shed 0 bases, J shed 4 bases, and the junction held 18 bases outside the gene matches. The CDR3 spans 20 residues. CDR3 bases: TGTGCCAGCAGCTTAGCCTTTCCAGACAGGGGGAGGGTGGATGCCACTGAAGCTTTCTTT. Protein product: CASSLAFPDRGRVDATEAFF.

The chain joins TRBV4-3 to TRBJ1-5; 8 bases match TRBD1. Germline V gives CDR1 LGHNA, CDR2 YSLEER. The V segment lost 0 bases and the J segment 6 bases; nucleotides outside the gene matches: 13. The CDR3 covers 18 residues. In DNA, the CDR3 is TGCGCCAGCAGCCAAGATATCCACAGGGGGTCGATCCTTCAGCCCCAGCATTTT. It encodes CASSQDIHRGSILQPQHF.

This chain's CDR3 is CASRRGQITEAFF. CDR3 in DNA: TGTGCCAGCAGGAGGGGACAGATCACTGAAGCTTTCTTT. The chain recombines TRBV5-6 with TRBJ1-1, with 7 bases that match TRBD1. Per germline, CDR1 SGHDT and CDR2 YYEEEE. Trimming took 5 bases from V and 4 from J; bases not matched to a gene: 5. The CDR3 consists of 13 residues.

The table lists this clone with a count of one. V usage is TRBV7-9 and J usage is TRBJ1-3; D uncertain. Trimming took off 3 bases at V and 14 bases at J, with 14 bases between the two ends. CDR3 size: 12 residues. Germline V gene lookup returns CDR1 SEHNR and CDR2 FQNEAQ (reference sequence). CDR3 residues: CASSLGRTTVYF. The CDR3 DNA sequence: TGTGCCAGCAGCTTGGGTAGGACTACGGTATATTTT. The full variable domain, its missing parts supplied by reference TRBV7-9 and TRBJ1-3, is DTGVSQNPRHKITKRGQNVTFRCDPISEHNRLYWYRQTLGQGPEFLTYFQNEAQLEKSRLLSDRFSAERPKGSFSTLEIQRTEQGDSAMYLCASSLGRTTVYFGEGSWLTVV.

The chain uses TRBV2 and TRBJ2-3; TRBD2 matches at 10 bases. Trimming cost V 6 bases and J 2 bases; bases outside gene matches: 5. The CDR3 contains 15 residues. The germline CDR1 and CDR2 sequences are SNHLY and FYNNEI. The CDR3 reads CASSLGLADTDTQYF. The CDR3 DNA sequence: TGTGCCAGCAGCCTTGGACTAGCGGACACAGATACGCAGTATTTT.